These 28 T cell receptor beta chains came from one sample sequenced in a study of T cell responses to AZD1222 COVID-19 vaccine (dated by TCRdb to about 2021). The time point label, read with the paper, signifies: about 28 days (+/-7) after the second vaccine dose. Library preparation was by the immunoSEQ multiplex PCR assay. Held by TCRdb, this immuneACCESS table contains in-frame sequences only and omits some clones. Under half of the omission traces to an unresolved V gene where checked; the cause of the rest is unknown. This sample gives under 200,000 clones in total; about 90% of them show up just once. Clones ranked in the top ten supply about 1.5% of the sample. This sample comprised peripheral blood, obtained 28 days after the second AZD1222 dose. The receptors here all came from an adult who received the AZD1222 COVID-19 vaccine.

This clone appeared a single time. J is TRBJ2-7 and V is TRBV27; weak D call: TRBD1 (6 bases). Germline CDR1 is MNHEY and CDR2 is SMNVEV (reference sequence). This CDR3 is built from 14 residues. V dropped 5 bases and J dropped 0 bases, with 11 bases sitting between them. The CDR3 sequence: CASSPTGPSYEQYF. The CDR3 DNA reads as TGTGCCAGCAGTCCGACAGGACCCTCCTACGAGCAGTACTTC.

J is TRBJ2-7 and V is TRBV18; a possible D gene is TRBD2 (6 bases). Trimming removed 2 bases at V and 6 bases at J, with 14 bases between. CDR3 size: 14 residues. CDR1 is KGHSH, CDR2 LQKENI, per germline. The CDR3 region is CASSPGTVHGEQYF. For the CDR3, the DNA is TGTGCCAGCTCACCAGGGACTGTACATGGCGAGCAGTACTTC. Full variable domain (outside the CDR3, taken from reference TRBV18 and TRBJ2-7): NAGVMQNPRHLVRRRGQEARLRCSPMKGHSHVYWYRQLPEEGLKFMVYLQKENIIDESGMPKERFSAEFPKEGPSILRIQQVVRGDSAAYFCASSPGTVHGEQYFGPGTRLTVT.

The chain carries TRBV27 and TRBJ1-6; D possibly corresponds to TRBD1 (5 bases). V lost 3 bases to trimming and J lost 8 bases, with 17 bases between them. The germline V gene has CDR1 MNHEY and CDR2 SMNVEV (reference sequence). This CDR3 region has 16 residues. CDR3 nucleotides: TGTGCCAGCAGTTTTTTGCCGGGGGGTGGTTATTCACCCCTCCACTTT. It encodes CASSFLPGGGYSPLHF.

This chain links TRBV28 with TRBJ1-2, with D perhaps TRBD1 (6 bases). Germline lookup yields CDR1 MDHEN and CDR2 SYDVKM. CDR3 length equals 13 residues. V lost 6 bases to trimming and J lost 5 bases, with 13 bases between them. This chain's CDR3 is CASRLTGLYGYTF. CDR3 DNA sequence: TGTGCCAGCAGGCTCACAGGGCTTTATGGCTACACCTTC.

This rearrangement joins TRBV6-5 to TRBJ1-4; 7 bases align to TRBD1. The CDR3 is 14 residues long. Germline V gives CDR1 MNHEY, CDR2 SVGAGI. The trim removed 6 bases at V and 14 bases at J, leaving 15 bases unmatched. The CDR3 DNA reads TGTGCCAGCAGCCTAACAGGGGCCGTAGGGGGGCTGTTTTTT. Translation gives CASSLTGAVGGLFF.

The chain couples TRBV3-1 (or the pseudogene TRBV3-2) to TRBJ1-4; no clear D. This CDR3 comprises 13 residues. CDR1 and CDR2 from the germline V gene are LGHDT and YNNKEL (reference sequence). V was shortened by 0 bases and J by 7 bases, with 6 bases between the two germline ends. CDR3 amino acids: CASSQEFGEKLFF. The DNA of the CDR3 is TGTGCCAGCAGCCAAGAATTTGGTGAAAAACTGTTTTTT.

This clone has a single count. The chain uses TRBV19 and TRBJ2-1, with TRBD1 identical over 9 bases. The J segment lost 10 bases and the V segment lost 3 bases, leaving 13 bases of the junction unmatched. The CDR3 runs 16 residues. Per germline, CDR1 LNHDA and CDR2 SQIVND (reference sequence). The CDR3 DNA follows: TGTGCCAGTAGTATTGGAACTGTGGGACAGGGTGAAGAGCAGTTCTTC. Translated: CASSIGTVGQGEEQFF.

The chain recombines TRBV3-1 (or the pseudogene TRBV3-2) with TRBJ2-5; 9 bases are a match to TRBD2. This CDR3 is built from 17 residues. Germline V gives CDR1 LGHDT, CDR2 YNNKEL (reference sequence). J lost 5 bases, V lost 1 base, and 11 bases had no gene match. CDR3 DNA: TGTGCCAGCAGCCAAGGTCCCCTAGCGGGATCGGAGGAGACCCAGTACTTC. Translated: CASSQGPLAGSEETQYF.

The J gene is TRBJ1-2, the V gene TRBV12-3 or TRBV12-4; D is ambiguous. This CDR3 spans 12 amino acids. Trimming stripped 5 bases from V and 8 bases from J, with 12 bases between. The CDR3 DNA sequence: TGTGCCAGCAGTCTCGACAACGGAGGCTACACCTTC. Encoded protein: CASSLDNGGYTF.

V usage is TRBV27 and J usage is TRBJ2-1; 11 bases are a match to TRBD2. The CDR3 consists of 19 residues. The germline CDR1 and CDR2 sequences are MNHEY and SMNVEV (reference sequence). J gave up 1 base and V 3 bases, and 11 bases lay outside the gene matches. The CDR3 spells CASSFFKTSGVLSYNEQFF. The CDR3 nucleotides read TGTGCCAGCAGTTTTTTCAAGACTAGCGGGGTGCTTTCCTACAATGAGCAGTTCTTC.

The chain carries TRBV7-8 and TRBJ1-5; the D gene is possibly TRBD1 (5 bases). This CDR3 is built from 16 residues. V was pared by 4 bases and J by 0 bases, with 13 bases between. CDR1 is SGHVS, CDR2 FQNEAQ, per germline. The CDR3 reads CASSSDSSRSNQPQHF. As DNA, the CDR3 is TGTGCCAGCAGCTCCGACAGCTCCCGTAGCAATCAGCCCCAGCATTTT.

The chain is built from TRBV10-1 and TRBJ1-5; D is possibly TRBD1 (5 bases). This CDR3 comprises 13 residues. V dropped 6 bases and J dropped 6 bases, with 12 bases sitting between them. Germline CDR1 and CDR2: WNHNN and SYGVQD (reference sequence). CDR3 coding DNA: TGCGCCAGCAGCTCGGTGGGGACTCAGCCCCAGCATTTT. The encoded protein is CASSSVGTQPQHF.

V usage is TRBV6-5 and J usage is TRBJ1-5; no clear D. The CDR3 has 13 amino acids. From germline, CDR1 is MNHEY and CDR2 SVGAGI. Trimming took 6 bases from V and 0 from J, leaving 6 bases between them. The CDR3 coding sequence is TGTGCCAGCAGCCTAATTAGCAATCAGCCCCAGCATTTT. Encoded protein: CASSLISNQPQHF.

This chain links TRBV6-5 with TRBJ1-5; D is unclear. The germline V and J ends were trimmed by 2 bases and 7 bases, with 9 bases remaining between them. Looked up from germline, CDR1 is MNHEY and CDR2 is SVGAGI. The CDR3 runs to 13 residues. The CDR3 nucleotides read TGTGCCAGCAGTTACCGCGGTGGGCAGCCCCAGCATTTT. It translates to CASSYRGGQPQHF.

This chain's CDR3 is CASGQQGAVNSNQPQHF. The CDR3 DNA sequence: TGTGCCAGTGGGCAACAGGGGGCGGTTAATAGCAATCAGCCCCAGCATTTT. This chain connects TRBV19 to TRBJ1-5; TRBD1 agrees at 9 bases. The trim removed 8 bases at V and 0 bases at J, leaving 11 bases unmatched. The germline V gene encodes CDR1 LNHDA and CDR2 SQIVND (reference sequence). This CDR3 is built from 17 residues.

The rearrangement joins TRBV5-5 to TRBJ2-3; weak D call: TRBD1 (6 bases). V was cut by 0 bases and J by 3 bases, with 14 bases left in between. CDR3 length: 16 residues. In germline, CDR1 is SGHKS, CDR2 YYEKEE (reference sequence). The DNA for the CDR3 is TGTGCCAGCAGCTTGGGGTGGGCAGGGGTGACAGATACGCAGTATTTT. It specifies CASSLGWAGVTDTQYF.

This clone appeared once. V and J are TRBV5-5 and TRBJ2-7, with 8 bases lining up with TRBD1. The CDR3 sequence is 17 residues long. Germline V gene data show CDR1 as SGHKS and CDR2 as YYEKEE (reference sequence). V lost 0 bases and J lost 4; bases outside the gene matches: 12. Here the CDR3 DNA reads TGTGCCAGCAGCTTGGTTTTGGCAGGGGGCAGTGTTTACGAGCAGTACTTC. Its translation: CASSLVLAGGSVYEQYF.

A remark on this clone: Other DNA variants within this sample encode the same CDR3. The chain is built from TRBV30 and TRBJ1-5, with no clear D. CDR1 is GTSNPN, CDR2 SVGIG, per germline (reference sequence). The germline V and J ends were trimmed by 0 bases and 1 base, with 7 bases remaining between them. The CDR3 extends over 14 amino acids. CDR3 in DNA: TGTGCCTGGAGTGTACTACAGAGCAATCAGCCCCAGCATTTT. Its protein is CAWSVLQSNQPQHF.

This sequence joins TRBV19 and TRBJ1-2; 10 positions match TRBD1. V trimming: 3 bases; J trimming: 4 bases; junction bases outside the gene matches: 5. The CDR3 has 15 residues. CDR1 is LNHDA, CDR2 SQIVND, per germline (reference sequence). The CDR3 sequence: CASSIGTGVGYGYTF. CDR3 coding DNA: TGTGCCAGTAGTATTGGGACAGGGGTCGGCTATGGCTACACCTTC.

Of note for this clone: Distinct nucleotide sequences in the sample also encode this CDR3. This chain connects TRBV12-3 or TRBV12-4 to TRBJ1-5; no clear D. This CDR3 comprises 13 residues. The V end was cut by 3 bases, the J end by 5 bases, with 8 bases between. The chain's CDR3 is CASSFDRDQPQHF. The CDR3 DNA follows: TGTGCCAGCAGTTTTGATCGGGATCAGCCCCAGCATTTT.

The chain's CDR3 is CASRAGPNQPQHF. The CDR3 region has the DNA TGTGCCAGCAGGGCGGGTCCCAACCAGCCCCAGCATTTT. The rearrangement joins TRBV2 to TRBJ1-5; no clear D. The CDR3 totals 13 residues. The V gene lost 6 bases and the J gene lost 7 bases, with 13 bases spanning the gap. Germline values: CDR1 SNHLY, CDR2 FYNNEI.

The chain links TRBV28 to TRBJ1-2; D remains unclear. The CDR3 is made up of 13 amino acids. Germline V gene lookup returns CDR1 MDHEN and CDR2 SYDVKM. V lost 8 bases and J 7 bases, leaving 17 bases between the germline ends. CDR3 nucleotide sequence: TGTGCCAGCGTATCGAACCCAGAGGGTGGCTACACCTTC. Translation: CASVSNPEGGYTF.

The rearrangement links TRBV30 to TRBJ1-1, with D possibly TRBD1 on 6 matching bases. The germline V gene encodes CDR1 GTSNPN and CDR2 SVGIG (reference sequence). The CDR3 loop spans 12 amino acids. With 0 bases removed from V and 5 bases from J, the gap between germline ends came to 7 bases. The CDR3 reads CAWSVQGTEAFF. CDR3 DNA sequence: TGTGCCTGGAGTGTACAGGGAACTGAAGCTTTCTTT.

The gene calls are TRBV5-5 and TRBJ1-1; no reliable D call. CDR1 and CDR2 (germline): SGHKS, YYEKEE (reference sequence). The CDR3 has 12 residues. Trimming shortened V by 2 bases and J by 4 bases, and 6 bases separated the two germline ends. The CDR3 DNA sequence: TGTGCCAGCAGCTTCCCGGGCACTGAAGCTTTCTTT. Translating gives CASSFPGTEAFF.

V is TRBV18 and J is TRBJ2-7, with 11 nucleotides matching TRBD1. V was clipped by 6 bases and J by 2 bases; unmatched bases: 9. Germline V gene sequence: CDR1 KGHSH, CDR2 LQKENI. This CDR3 contains 16 residues. The CDR3 reads CASSSTGTGGTYEQYF. The CDR3 DNA sequence: TGTGCCAGCTCGTCCACCGGGACAGGGGGGACCTACGAGCAGTACTTC. Supplemented by reference TRBV18 and TRBJ2-7, the full variable domain reads NAGVMQNPRHLVRRRGQEARLRCSPMKGHSHVYWYRQLPEEGLKFMVYLQKENIIDESGMPKERFSAEFPKEGPSILRIQQVVRGDSAAYFCASSSTGTGGTYEQYFGPGTRLTVT.

The chain is built from TRBV5-1 and TRBJ1-2; no definite D call. This CDR3 comprises 15 residues. V lost 1 base, J lost 7 bases, and 17 bases lay in between. Germline loops: CDR1 SGHRS, CDR2 YFSETQ. The CDR3 region has the DNA TGCGCCAGCAGCTTGTGGCGTCGATCGCCCGGTGGCTACACCTTC. It encodes CASSLWRRSPGGYTF.

This clone appeared a single time. J is TRBJ2-5 and V is TRBV28; D might be TRBD1 or TRBD2, each matching 6 bases. Germline V gene lookup returns CDR1 MDHEN and CDR2 SYDVKM. CDR3 size: 14 residues. V was shortened by 6 bases and J by 5 bases, with 16 bases between the two germline ends. CDR3 bases: TGTGCCAGCAGCCTAGAGGGGGGTAGGGAGACCCAGTACTTC. Protein product: CASSLEGGRETQYF.

The chain employs TRBV12-2 and TRBJ2-7; TRBD1, the table's D call, was not compared with the DNA. TRBV12-2 is marked as a pseudogene. This CDR3 region has 17 residues. CDR3 DNA: TGTGCAAGTCGCTCATGGGACTCCGGGACAGGGAAGGGCGAGCAGTACTTC. It yields the protein CASRSWDSGTGKGEQYF.